Following are 3 T cell receptor beta chains from one sample sequenced in a study of graft-versus-host responses after intestinal transplantation. Processing was applied to graft tissue in order to liberate intraepithelial and lamina propria lymphocytes. Profiled with immunoSEQ multiplex PCR; TCRdb holds only in-frame clones, not every one. This table has 16,000 or so clones, about 80% appearing once. The material was ileum tissue, obtained roughly 600 days after intestinal transplantation. The receptors shown here come from a human patient who received an intestinal transplant, so some T cells may come from the graft donor.

This chain joins TRBV29-1 and TRBJ1-1, with no clear D. Germline CDR1 and CDR2: SQVTM and ANQGSEA. Trimming stripped 1 base from V and 7 bases from J, with 7 bases between. CDR3 length: 11 amino acids. The CDR3, as DNA: TGCAGCGTTGAAGTGGGCAGTGAAGCTTTCTTT. Amino acid sequence: CSVEVGSEAFF.

The chain has TRBV9 and TRBJ2-2; D is perhaps TRBD1 (5 bases). Trimming left V 3 bases short and J 3 bases short, with 6 bases between. The CDR3 contains 13 residues. The germline V gene has CDR1 SGDLS and CDR2 YYNGEE. The DNA of the CDR3 is TGTGCCAGCAGCGGGACACACACCGGGGAGCTGTTTTTT. Amino acid sequence: CASSGTHTGELFF.

The chain is built from TRBV21-1 and TRBJ1-5; TRBD1, the D gene given by the table, was not confirmed from the DNA. TRBV21-1 counts as a pseudogene. This CDR3 spans 19 amino acids. The CDR3 spells CASSKETGNSCLDNPPQHF. The CDR3 DNA reads TGTGCCAGCAGCAAAGAAACAGGGAACTCTTGTTTGGATAATCCGCCCCAGCATTTT.